These 21 T cell receptor beta chains were all obtained from the same sample, sequenced in a study of shared clonotypes between healthy human individuals. The assay was immunoSEQ multiplex PCR, and TCRdb's table has in-frame clones only and misses some. This sample has 2 million to 2.5 million clones, with 90% to 96% found just once. The material sequenced was naive CD4+ T cells sorted from blood. Subset defined: CD45RA+ positively selected. These receptors were collected from a man aged 18-30 years in good health.

CDR3: CAWESGTNTDTQYF. The CDR3 DNA is TGTGCCTGGGAGAGCGGGACCAACACAGATACGCAGTATTTT. The gene calls are TRBV30 and TRBJ2-3; 7 nucleotides align to TRBD2. Per the germline V gene, CDR1 is GTSNPN and CDR2 is SVGIG (reference sequence). CDR3 length equals 14 residues. V dropped 5 bases and J dropped 2; count of bases not matched to a gene: 7.

The chain is built from TRBV4-1 and TRBJ1-5; D remains ambiguous. V lost 0 bases to trimming and J lost 5 bases, with 17 bases between them. Germline V CDR1 and CDR2: MGHRA, YSYEKL. The CDR3 runs to 17 residues. CDR3 in amino acids: CASSQEWREVGYQPQHF. The CDR3 DNA sequence: TGCGCCAGCAGCCAAGAATGGAGGGAGGTAGGGTATCAGCCCCAGCATTTT.

The CDR3 sequence: CASSLRGGAVIYNEQFF. Written as DNA, the CDR3 is TGTGCCAGCAGTTTACGGGGAGGAGCGGTAATCTACAATGAGCAGTTCTTC. The V gene is TRBV27, the J gene TRBJ2-1; weak D call: TRBD2 (6 bases). The CDR3 consists of 17 residues. With 2 bases removed from V and 3 bases from J, the gap between germline ends came to 17 bases. Germline V gene sequence: CDR1 MNHEY, CDR2 SMNVEV (reference sequence).

The chain is built from TRBV4-1 and TRBJ1-5; weak D call: TRBD1 (6 bases). Germline CDR1 and CDR2: MGHRA and YSYEKL. Trimming shortened V by 3 bases and J by 3 bases, and 9 bases separated the two germline ends. CDR3 size: 14 residues. CDR3 sequence reads: CASSHQGNNQPQHF. CDR3 sequence (DNA): TGCGCCAGCAGCCATCAGGGGAACAATCAGCCCCAGCATTTT.

The rearrangement uses TRBV7-9 and TRBJ1-2; 7 bases line up with TRBD1. The CDR3 is 15 residues long. Germline-derived CDR1 and CDR2 are SEHNR and FQNEAQ (reference sequence). Trimming at V came to 0 bases and at J to 8 bases, leaving 9 bases not matched to a gene. The CDR3 loop is CASSLALPGGGGYTF. Here the CDR3 DNA reads TGTGCCAGCAGCTTAGCGCTACCAGGGGGTGGCGGCTACACCTTC.

CDR3 DNA: TGTGCCAGCAGCGGGGTCAATTCCTACGAGCAGTACTTC. Its translation is CASSGVNSYEQYF. This chain links TRBV5-5 with TRBJ2-7; D gene ambiguous. The V gene's germline CDR1 is SGHKS and CDR2 YYEKEE (reference sequence). This CDR3 has 13 amino acids. The germline V and J ends were trimmed by 4 bases and 1 base, with 9 bases remaining between them.

This clone has only one observation. The CDR3 DNA reads as TGTGCCAGCAGTGAATTTGGCAGCCTAAACACCGGGGAGCTGTTTTTT. This translates into CASSEFGSLNTGELFF. The chain uses TRBV25-1 and TRBJ2-2; D uncertain. The CDR3 is made up of 16 amino acids. The V end was cut by 1 base, the J end by 2 bases, with 11 bases between. Germline CDR1 is MGHDK and CDR2 is SYGVNS.

The CDR3 region has the DNA TGTGCCAGCAGCTTAGGCGGGCCGGATTGGAGCTCCTACAATGAGCAGTTCTTC. Protein sequence: CASSLGGPDWSSYNEQFF. This chain uses TRBV11-3 with TRBJ2-1; the D gene is possibly TRBD2 (5 bases). CDR1 SGHNT and CDR2 YENEEA come from the germline V gene. CDR3 length: 18 residues. The V end lost 1 base, the J end lost 0 bases, and 16 bases lay between the germline ends. The whole variable domain, filled in from reference TRBV11-3 and TRBJ2-1, reads EAGVVQSPRYKIIEKKQPVAFWCNPISGHNTLYWYLQNLGQGPELLIRYENEEAVDDSQLPKDRFSAERLKGVDSTLKIQPAELGDSAVYLCASSLGGPDWSSYNEQFFGPGTRLTVL.

This clone has just one count. The rearrangement links TRBV11-2 to TRBJ1-1; D is unresolved. Trimming stripped 3 bases from V and 5 bases from J, with 7 bases between. Germline assignment: CDR1 SGHAT and CDR2 FQNNGV. This CDR3 is 12 amino acids long. The CDR3 DNA is TGTGCCAGCAGCTTCGTGAGTACTGAAGCTTTCTTT. Protein: CASSFVSTEAFF. The full variable domain, its missing parts supplied by reference TRBV11-2 and TRBJ1-1, is EAGVAQSPRYKIIEKRQSVAFWCNPISGHATLYWYQQILGQGPKLLIQFQNNGVVDDSQLPKDRFSAERLKGVDSTLKIQPAKLEDSAVYLCASSFVSTEAFFGQGTRLTVV.

The rearrangement joins TRBV30 to TRBJ1-6; 7 nucleotides align to TRBD1. Germline V gene sequence: CDR1 GTSNPN, CDR2 SVGIG (reference sequence). The CDR3 extends over 14 amino acids. Trimming took 4 bases from V and 4 from J; bases not matched to a gene: 4. The DNA of the CDR3 is TGTGCCTGGACCGCGACAGGGTATAATTCACCCCTCCACTTT. Protein product: CAWTATGYNSPLHF.

The rearrangement links TRBV28 to TRBJ1-2, with TRBD1 matching 8 bases. The V and J ends lost 1 base and 7 bases, in that order; junction bases with no gene match: 5. This CDR3 is 14 amino acids long. Germline assignment: CDR1 MDHEN and CDR2 SYDVKM. CDR3 sequence: CASSLLTGGSGYTF. DNA of the CDR3: TGTGCCAGCAGTTTATTAACAGGGGGTTCTGGCTACACCTTC.

The chain has TRBV11-2 and TRBJ1-4; unclear D gene. Germline V CDR1 and CDR2: SGHAT, FQNNGV. V was pared by 2 bases and J by 3 bases, with 7 bases between. The CDR3 sequence is 14 residues long. CDR3 in DNA: TGTGCCAGCAGCTTACGGGCGTCTAATGAAAAACTGTTTTTT. It yields the protein CASSLRASNEKLFF. Looking up the rest from reference TRBV11-2 and TRBJ1-4 gives the full variable domain: EAGVAQSPRYKIIEKRQSVAFWCNPISGHATLYWYQQILGQGPKLLIQFQNNGVVDDSQLPKDRFSAERLKGVDSTLKIQPAKLEDSAVYLCASSLRASNEKLFFGSGTQLSVL.

J is TRBJ2-3 and V is TRBV7-9; 9 bases match TRBD2. The germline gives CDR1 SEHNR, CDR2 FQNEAQ (reference sequence). This CDR3 is built from 17 residues. The V segment lost 2 bases and the J segment 2 bases; nucleotides outside the gene matches: 8. DNA of the CDR3: TGTGCCAGCAGCTTACTAGCGGGACAAGGTAACACAGATACGCAGTATTTT. Translation: CASSLLAGQGNTDTQYF.

J is TRBJ2-3 and V is TRBV6-5; TRBD2 matches 8 bases. The J segment lost 2 bases and the V segment lost 6 bases, leaving 7 bases of the junction unmatched. Germline V lookup: CDR1 MNHEY, CDR2 SVGAGI. The CDR3 spans 15 residues. This chain's CDR3 is CASRESGGATDTQYF. The CDR3 bases are TGTGCCAGCAGGGAAAGCGGGGGAGCCACAGATACGCAGTATTTT.

The rearrangement uses TRBV11-2 and TRBJ1-6; D possibly corresponds to TRBD1 (5 bases). V dropped 4 bases and J dropped 5 bases, with 9 bases sitting between them. CDR1 is SGHAT, CDR2 FQNNGV, per germline. This CDR3 contains 14 residues. The CDR3 bases are TGTGCCAGCAGCTGGGGCAGGAATAATTCACCCCTCCACTTT. Translated, it gives CASSWGRNNSPLHF.

The V call is TRBV18, the J call TRBJ1-5; D may be TRBD1 (5 bases). The CDR3 extends over 16 amino acids. CDR1 is KGHSH and CDR2 is LQKENI in the germline V gene. V gave up 5 bases and J gave up 3 bases, with 17 bases separating them. Here the CDR3 DNA reads TGTGCCAGCTCATCTCAGGGCTCAGGATTCAATCAGCCCCAGCATTTT. This sequence encodes CASSSQGSGFNQPQHF.

The V gene is TRBV4-2, the J gene TRBJ2-1; D gene uncertain. Deletions cut 1 base from V and 10 bases from J, with 11 bases between. Germline loops: CDR1 LGHNA, CDR2 YNFKEQ. The CDR3 runs 13 residues. The CDR3 DNA follows: TGTGCCAGCAGCCAAGTACCTAAGCGCGAGCAGTTCTTC. Its protein product is CASSQVPKREQFF.

The rearrangement uses TRBV5-1 and TRBJ2-5; no clear D gene. The CDR3 covers 15 residues. From germline, CDR1 is SGHRS and CDR2 YFSETQ. V shed 1 base and J shed 2 bases, with 12 bases lying between them. In nucleotides, the CDR3 is TGCGCCAGCAGCTTGAATACCGCCCCGCAAGAGACCCAGTACTTC. It translates to CASSLNTAPQETQYF.

This sequence joins TRBV9 and TRBJ1-2, with TRBD1 matching over 8 bases. CDR3 length: 13 amino acids. Germline CDR1 reads SGDLS; CDR2 reads YYNGEE. The V segment lost 5 bases and the J segment 4 bases; nucleotides outside the gene matches: 4. In nucleotides, the CDR3 is TGTGCCAGCAGGGACAGGGCGGGCTATGGCTACACCTTC. This sequence encodes CASRDRAGYGYTF.

The V gene is TRBV10-3, the J gene TRBJ2-2, with D tentatively TRBD1 (6 bases). V was shortened by 10 bases and J by 0 bases, with 9 bases between the two germline ends. In germline, CDR1 is ENHRY, CDR2 SYGVKD. The CDR3 is 13 amino acids. CDR3 coding DNA: TGTGCCACCTGGGACACGAACACCGGGGAGCTGTTTTTT. This translates into CATWDTNTGELFF.

The chain joins TRBV28 to TRBJ2-4, with D unclear. The CDR3 is 13 amino acids. The ends were cut back, 5 bases at V and 6 bases at J, with 11 bases in the middle. Germline V gene data show CDR1 as MDHEN and CDR2 as SYDVKM. CDR3 amino acids: CASSPQDVNIQYF. The CDR3 DNA reads as TGTGCCAGCAGTCCGCAAGATGTAAACATTCAGTACTTC.